A selection of T cell receptor beta chains follows, all from one sample in a study of T cells in pancreatic ductal adenocarcinoma. Sequencing used immunoSEQ multiplex PCR; TCRdb keeps in-frame clones, though not all of them. This sample has roughly 100,000 clones, with around 96% found just once. The sequencing sample was made of PBMCs. These receptors were obtained from a human donor with pancreatic ductal adenocarcinoma. Each CDR3 is given with its conserved first and last residue. The D gene is left open where the match is weak. Clone size is not always given. Where it is, it says once, few, many or a class for expanded clones.

TRBJ2-1,-,TRBD2,15,TRBV7-8,TGTGCCAGCAGCTTAGTAGCGGGAAGTTACAATGAGCAGTTCTTC,CASSLVAGSYNEQFF
TRBJ2-3,-,TRBD2,16,TRBV5-1,TGCGCCAGCAGCCGCAGCGGGAGTGGCGGCACAGATACGCAGTATTTT,CASSRSGSGGTDTQYF
TRBJ2-1,-,TRBD2,15,TRBV7-3,TGTGCCAGCAGCTTTCTGGCTAGCGGGATATTTGAGCAGTTCTTC,CASSFLASGIFEQFF
TRBJ2-4,-,-,15,TRBV4-1,TGCGCCAGCAGCCCCCACAACCTAGCCAAAAACATTCAGTACTTC,CASSPHNLAKNIQYF
TRBJ2-7,-,TRBD1,15,TRBV27,TGTGCCAGCAGTACCCACAGGGGGCGCCCCTACGAGCAGTACTTC,CASSTHRGRPYEQYF
TRBJ2-7,-,-,13,TRBV19,TGTGCCAGTAGTATACAGGATTCTGGCGAGCAGTACTTC,CASSIQDSGEQYF
TRBJ1-1,once,-,14,TRBV2,TGTGCCAGCAGGGTGGGGGCCTTGAACACTGAAGCTTTCTTT,CASRVGALNTEAFF
TRBJ1-1,-,TRBD1,17,TRBV30,TGTGCCTGGAGTGTTCAGGGGGTTTATAGAAGGTACACTGAAGCTTTCTTT,CAWSVQGVYRRYTEAFF
TRBJ2-5,-,TRBD1,15,TRBV10-3,TGTGCCATCAGTGAGTCGATAGGGGGCCGGGAGACCCAGTACTTC,CAISESIGGRETQYF
TRBJ2-5,-,TRBD1,15,TRBV12-5,TGTGCTAGTGCCGTTTCGGGACAGGGGGCAGAGACCCAGTACTTC,CASAVSGQGAETQYF
TRBJ2-2,-,TRBD1,14,TRBV6-6,TGTGCCAGCAGTCCTCAGGGGGATGCCGGGGAGCTGTTTTTT,CASSPQGDAGELFF
TRBJ2-5,-,-,13,TRBV5-1,TGCGCCAGTACAGGGTTCGGTCAAGAGACCCAGTACTTC,CASTGFGQETQYF
TRBJ2-1,once,TRBD2,16,TRBV7-9,TGTGCCAGCAGCTTACTAGCGGGAGTGGTTTCTTATGAGCAGTTCTTC,CASSLLAGVVSYEQFF
TRBJ2-7,-,-,12,TRBV7-9,TGTGCCAGCAGTTTACAGGGTTTTGAGCAGTACTTC,CASSLQGFEQYF